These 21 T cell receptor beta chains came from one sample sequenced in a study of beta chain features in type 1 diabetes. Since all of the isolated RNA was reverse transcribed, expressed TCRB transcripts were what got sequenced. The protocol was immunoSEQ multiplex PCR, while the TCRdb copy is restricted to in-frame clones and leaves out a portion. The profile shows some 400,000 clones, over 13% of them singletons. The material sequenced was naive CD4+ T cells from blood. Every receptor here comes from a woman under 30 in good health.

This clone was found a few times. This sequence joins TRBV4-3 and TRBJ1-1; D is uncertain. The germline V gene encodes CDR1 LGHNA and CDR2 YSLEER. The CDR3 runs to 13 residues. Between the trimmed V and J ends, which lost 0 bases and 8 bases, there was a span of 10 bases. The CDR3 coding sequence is TGCGCCAGCAGCCAAGATCTTCCGGAGGAAGCTTTCTTT. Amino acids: CASSQDLPEEAFF.

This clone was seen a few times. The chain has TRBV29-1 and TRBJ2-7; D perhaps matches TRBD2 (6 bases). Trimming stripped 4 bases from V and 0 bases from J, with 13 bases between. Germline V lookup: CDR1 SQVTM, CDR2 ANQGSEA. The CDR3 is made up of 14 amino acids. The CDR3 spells CSVGKRVASYEQYF. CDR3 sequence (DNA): TGCAGCGTTGGTAAGCGGGTTGCCTCCTACGAGCAGTACTTC.

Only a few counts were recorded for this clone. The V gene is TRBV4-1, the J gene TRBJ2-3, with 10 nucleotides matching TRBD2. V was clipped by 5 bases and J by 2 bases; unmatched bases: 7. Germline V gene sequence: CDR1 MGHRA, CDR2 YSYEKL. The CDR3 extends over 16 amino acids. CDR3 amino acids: CASSTRTSGVTDTQYF. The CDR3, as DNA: TGCGCCAGCAGCACCCGGACTAGCGGCGTCACAGATACGCAGTATTTT.

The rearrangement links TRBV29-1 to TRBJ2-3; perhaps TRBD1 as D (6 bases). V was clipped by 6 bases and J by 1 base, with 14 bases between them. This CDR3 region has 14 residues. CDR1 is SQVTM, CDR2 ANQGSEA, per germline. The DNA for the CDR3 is TGCAGCGTCGGCCGGACAGCCCGCACAGATACGCAGTATTTT. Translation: CSVGRTARTDTQYF.

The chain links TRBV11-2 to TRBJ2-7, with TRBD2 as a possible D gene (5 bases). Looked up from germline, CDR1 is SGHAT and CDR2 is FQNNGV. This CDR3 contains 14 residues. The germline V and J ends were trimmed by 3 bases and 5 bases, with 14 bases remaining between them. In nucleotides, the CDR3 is TGTGCCAGCAGCTTTAGCGATGCTGGCCACGAGCAGTACTTC. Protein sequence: CASSFSDAGHEQYF.

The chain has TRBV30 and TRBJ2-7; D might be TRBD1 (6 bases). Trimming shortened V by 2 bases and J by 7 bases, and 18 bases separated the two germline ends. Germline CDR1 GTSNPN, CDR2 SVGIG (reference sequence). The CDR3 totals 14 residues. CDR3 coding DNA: TGTGCCTGGAGTATAGGACAGATAGGACTGGAGCAGTACTTC. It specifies CAWSIGQIGLEQYF.

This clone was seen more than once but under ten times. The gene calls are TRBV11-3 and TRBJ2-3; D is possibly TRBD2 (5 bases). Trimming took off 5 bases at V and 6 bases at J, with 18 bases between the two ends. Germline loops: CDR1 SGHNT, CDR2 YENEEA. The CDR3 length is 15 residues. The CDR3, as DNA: TGTGCCAGCAGCCTTCGGGGTTACGAAAGTGATACGCAGTATTTT. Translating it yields CASSLRGYESDTQYF.

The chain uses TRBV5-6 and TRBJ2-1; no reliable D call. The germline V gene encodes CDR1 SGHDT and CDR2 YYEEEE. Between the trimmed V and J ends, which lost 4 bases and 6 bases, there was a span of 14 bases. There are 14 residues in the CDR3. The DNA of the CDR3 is TGTGCCAGCAGCAGAAATCCAGTCCGCAATGAGCAGTTCTTC. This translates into CASSRNPVRNEQFF. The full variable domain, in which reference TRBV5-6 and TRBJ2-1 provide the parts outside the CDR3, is DAGVTQSPTHLIKTRGQQVTLRCSPKSGHDTVSWYQQALGQGPQFIFQYYEEEERQRGNFPDRFSGHQFPNYSSELNVNALLLGDSALYLCASSRNPVRNEQFFGPGTRLTVL.

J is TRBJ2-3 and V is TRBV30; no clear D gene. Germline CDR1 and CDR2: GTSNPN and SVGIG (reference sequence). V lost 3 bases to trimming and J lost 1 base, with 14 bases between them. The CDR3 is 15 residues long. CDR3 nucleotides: TGTGCCTGGAGAATTCACCCGAGAGGCACAGATACGCAGTATTTT. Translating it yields CAWRIHPRGTDTQYF.

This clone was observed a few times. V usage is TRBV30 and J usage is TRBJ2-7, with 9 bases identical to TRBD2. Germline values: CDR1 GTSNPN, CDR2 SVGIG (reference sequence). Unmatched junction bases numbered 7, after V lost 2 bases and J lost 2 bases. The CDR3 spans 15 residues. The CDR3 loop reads CAWSKGSGSTYEQYF. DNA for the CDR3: TGTGCCTGGAGTAAAGGTAGCGGGAGTACCTACGAGCAGTACTTC. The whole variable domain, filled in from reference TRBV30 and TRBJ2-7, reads SQTIHQWPATLVQPVGSPLSLECTVEGTSNPNLYWYRQAAGRGLQLLFYSVGIGQISSEVPQNLSASRPQDRQFILSSKKLLLSDSGFYLCAWSKGSGSTYEQYFGPGTRLTVT.

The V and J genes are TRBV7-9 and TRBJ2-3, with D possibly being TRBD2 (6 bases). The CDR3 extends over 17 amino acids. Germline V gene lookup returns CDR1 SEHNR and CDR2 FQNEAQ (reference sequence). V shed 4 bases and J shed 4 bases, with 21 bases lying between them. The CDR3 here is CASSYGWAGSLSDTQYF. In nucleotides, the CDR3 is TGTGCCAGCAGCTACGGGTGGGCCGGGAGTTTATCAGATACGCAGTATTTT. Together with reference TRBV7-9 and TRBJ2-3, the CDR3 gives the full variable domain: DTGVSQNPRHKITKRGQNVTFRCDPISEHNRLYWYRQTLGQGPEFLTYFQNEAQLEKSRLLSDRFSAERPKGSFSTLEIQRTEQGDSAMYLCASSYGWAGSLSDTQYFGPGTRLTVL.

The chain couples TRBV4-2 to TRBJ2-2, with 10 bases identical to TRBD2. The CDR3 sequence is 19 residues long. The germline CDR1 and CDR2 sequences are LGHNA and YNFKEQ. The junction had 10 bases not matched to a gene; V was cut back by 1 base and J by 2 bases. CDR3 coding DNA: TGTGCCAGCAGCCAAGGCTTTGGGACTAGCGTATCCAACACCGGGGAGCTGTTTTTT. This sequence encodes CASSQGFGTSVSNTGELFF.

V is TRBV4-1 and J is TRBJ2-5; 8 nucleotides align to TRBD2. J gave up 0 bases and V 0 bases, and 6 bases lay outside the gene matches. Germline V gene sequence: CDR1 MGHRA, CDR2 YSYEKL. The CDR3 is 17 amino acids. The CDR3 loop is CASSQDLLAVYQETQYF. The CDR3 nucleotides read TGCGCCAGCAGCCAAGATCTACTAGCGGTATACCAAGAGACCCAGTACTTC.

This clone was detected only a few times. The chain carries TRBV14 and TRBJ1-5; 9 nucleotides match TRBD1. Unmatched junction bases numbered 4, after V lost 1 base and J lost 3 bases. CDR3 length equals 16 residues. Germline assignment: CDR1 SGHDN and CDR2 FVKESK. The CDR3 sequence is CASSQGTGEPNQPQHF. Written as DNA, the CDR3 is TGTGCCAGCAGCCAAGGGACAGGGGAGCCCAATCAGCCCCAGCATTTT.

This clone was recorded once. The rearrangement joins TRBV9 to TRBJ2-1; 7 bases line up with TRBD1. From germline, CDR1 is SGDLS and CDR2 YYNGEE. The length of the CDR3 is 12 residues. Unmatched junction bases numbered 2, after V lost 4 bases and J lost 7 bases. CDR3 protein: CASSTGVNEQFF. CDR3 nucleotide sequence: TGTGCCAGCAGCACAGGGGTAAATGAGCAGTTCTTC.

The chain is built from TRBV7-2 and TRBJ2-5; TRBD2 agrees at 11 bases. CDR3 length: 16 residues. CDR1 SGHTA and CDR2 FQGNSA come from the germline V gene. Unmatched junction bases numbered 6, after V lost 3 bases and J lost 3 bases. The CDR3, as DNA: TGTGCCAGCAGCTTCTTAGCGGGAGGGCCGGAAGAGACCCAGTACTTC. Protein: CASSFLAGGPEETQYF. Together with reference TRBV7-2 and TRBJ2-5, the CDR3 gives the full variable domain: GAGVSQSPSNKVTEKGKDVELRCDPISGHTALYWYRQSLGQGLEFLIYFQGNSAPDKSGLPSDRFSAERTGGSVSTLTIQRTQQEDSAVYLCASSFLAGGPEETQYFGPGTRLLVL.

The CDR3 here is CASSLLSTSETQYF. The CDR3 DNA reads TGCGCCAGCAGCTTGCTATCCACCTCGGAGACCCAGTACTTC. V usage is TRBV5-1 and J usage is TRBJ2-5; D gene ambiguous. Germline CDR1 reads SGHRS; CDR2 reads YFSETQ. V lost 1 base and J 5 bases, leaving 12 bases between the germline ends. The CDR3 extends over 14 amino acids.

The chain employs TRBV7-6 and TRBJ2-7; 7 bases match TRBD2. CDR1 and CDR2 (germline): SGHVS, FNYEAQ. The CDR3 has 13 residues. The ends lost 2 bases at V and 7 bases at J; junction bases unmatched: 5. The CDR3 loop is CASSLMVSGEQYF. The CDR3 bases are TGTGCCAGCAGCTTAATGGTTAGCGGGGAGCAGTACTTC.

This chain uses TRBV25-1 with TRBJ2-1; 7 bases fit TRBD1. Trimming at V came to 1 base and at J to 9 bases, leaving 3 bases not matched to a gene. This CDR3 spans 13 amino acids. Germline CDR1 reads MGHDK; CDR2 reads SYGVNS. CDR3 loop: CASSESGGREQFF. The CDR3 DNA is TGTGCCAGCAGTGAATCAGGGGGACGTGAGCAGTTCTTC.

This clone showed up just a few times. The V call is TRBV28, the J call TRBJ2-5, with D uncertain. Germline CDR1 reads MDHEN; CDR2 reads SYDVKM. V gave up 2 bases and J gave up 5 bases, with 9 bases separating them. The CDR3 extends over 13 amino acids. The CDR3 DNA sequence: TGTGCCAGCAGTTTAAACCCGCGGGAGACCCAGTACTTC. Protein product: CASSLNPRETQYF.

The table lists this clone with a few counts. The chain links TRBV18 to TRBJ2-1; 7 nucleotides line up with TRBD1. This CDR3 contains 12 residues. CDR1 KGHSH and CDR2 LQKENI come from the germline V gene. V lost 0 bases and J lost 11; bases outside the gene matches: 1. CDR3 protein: CASSPPQGKQFF. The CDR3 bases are TGTGCCAGCTCACCACCACAGGGGAAGCAGTTCTTC.